Following are 25 T cell receptor beta chains from one sample sequenced in a study of radiotherapy plus CTLA-4 blockade in lung cancer. TCRdb keeps only in-frame clones here, not all; method: immunoSEQ multiplex PCR. The repertoire holds under 90,000 clones, with about two thirds as singletons. This sample comprised peripheral blood, obtained from a patient treated with radiotherapy plus ipilimumab. These receptors were collected from a human donor with non-small cell lung cancer that progressed on radiotherapy plus ipilimumab.

The chain uses TRBV28 and TRBJ1-5; D ambiguous. The CDR3 runs 14 residues. Deletions cut 3 bases from V and 7 bases from J, with 13 bases between. Germline assignment: CDR1 MDHEN and CDR2 SYDVKM. In nucleotides, the CDR3 is TGTGCCAGCAGTTTGGCGGGGTCCGGGCAGCCCCAGCATTTT. This translates into CASSLAGSGQPQHF.

J is TRBJ1-1 and V is TRBV6-1, with 10 bases that match TRBD1. V dropped 2 bases and J dropped 10; count of bases not matched to a gene: 7. Germline CDR1 MNHNS, CDR2 SASEGT. The CDR3 has 14 residues. CDR3 in DNA: TGTGCCAGCAGTGAAAGGGGACAGGGGCGCCCAGCTTTCTTT. It is translated as CASSERGQGRPAFF.

This clone has a handful of counts. At the DNA level, this CDR3 is encoded by other sequences in the same sample as well. V gene TRBV28 combines with J gene TRBJ2-5; perhaps TRBD2 as D (7 bases). Trimming shortened V by 3 bases and J by 4 bases, and 12 bases separated the two germline ends. Germline assignment: CDR1 MDHEN and CDR2 SYDVKM. The CDR3 sequence is 14 residues long. CDR3 protein: CASSLGGQGETQYF. In nucleotides, the CDR3 is TGTGCCAGCAGTTTGGGGGGGCAGGGAGAGACCCAGTACTTC. The full variable domain, rest sourced from reference TRBV28 and TRBJ2-5, is DVKVTQSSRYLVKRTGEKVFLECVQDMDHENMFWYRQDPGLGLRLIYFSYDVKMKEKGDIPEGYSVSREKKERFSLILESASTNQTSMYLCASSLGGQGETQYFGPGTRLLVL.

This clone appeared once. The V gene is TRBV4-1, the J gene TRBJ2-3; weak D call: TRBD1 (6 bases). This CDR3 has 17 residues. Germline values: CDR1 MGHRA, CDR2 YSYEKL. With 1 base removed from V and 9 bases from J, the gap between germline ends came to 23 bases. The CDR3 region has the DNA TGCGCCAGCAGCCAAGGAGGGGGACCCGTGCTTCCCAAGACGCAGTATTTT. It translates to CASSQGGGPVLPKTQYF.

The chain couples TRBV2 to TRBJ2-2; possible D gene TRBD1, 6 bases. This CDR3 spans 13 amino acids. Germline values: CDR1 SNHLY, CDR2 FYNNEI. Trimming took 8 bases from V and 4 from J, leaving 11 bases between them. The CDR3 DNA reads TGTGCCAGCGTGGACAGAAGCACCGGGGAGCTGTTTTTT. It encodes CASVDRSTGELFF.

This clone appeared a few times. The J gene is TRBJ1-2, the V gene TRBV5-1, with TRBD1 matching over 9 bases. The CDR3 consists of 15 residues. The ends lost 0 bases at V and 7 bases at J; junction bases unmatched: 7. Germline V CDR1 and CDR2: SGHRS, YFSETQ. The CDR3 reads CASSLADRGNGGYTF. In nucleotides, the CDR3 is TGCGCCAGCAGCTTGGCCGACAGGGGGAATGGTGGCTACACCTTC.

This chain joins TRBV7-9 and TRBJ2-1, with D tentatively TRBD2 (6 bases). CDR1 and CDR2 from the germline V gene are SEHNR and FQNEAQ (reference sequence). CDR3 length: 16 residues. The ends were cut back, 3 bases at V and 0 bases at J, with 12 bases in the middle. CDR3 sequence: CASSFTGGPSYNEQFF. The CDR3 DNA sequence: TGTGCCAGCAGCTTCACAGGAGGGCCCTCCTACAATGAGCAGTTCTTC.

V gene TRBV10-2 combines with J gene TRBJ1-1, with a weak D call TRBD1 (5 bases). Germline V CDR1 and CDR2: WSHSY, SAAADI. CDR3 size: 14 residues. V lost 4 bases, J lost 3 bases, and 12 bases lay in between. In nucleotides, the CDR3 is TGCGCCAGCAGTGGAACAGGCGGGGACACTGAAGCTTTCTTT. Encoded protein: CASSGTGGDTEAFF.

This clone was recorded once. The genes are TRBV4-3 and TRBJ2-3; 8 bases map to TRBD1. CDR1 and CDR2 (germline): LGHNA, YSLEER. This CDR3 contains 16 residues. Trimming at V came to 3 bases and at J to 3 bases, leaving 8 bases not matched to a gene. CDR3 amino acids: CASSHLDRERTDTQYF. The CDR3 DNA is TGCGCCAGCAGCCACCTGGACAGGGAAAGAACAGATACGCAGTATTTT.

This chain links TRBV10-3 with TRBJ1-1, with D unresolved. Trimming left V 11 bases short and J 0 bases short, with 13 bases between. The CDR3 extends over 13 amino acids. Looked up from germline, CDR1 is ENHRY and CDR2 is SYGVKD. The CDR3 DNA sequence: TGTGCCTCTGTGCTAGGCCTGAACACTGAAGCTTTCTTT. As protein: CASVLGLNTEAFF.

This clone appeared a few times. The chain has TRBV6-5 and TRBJ1-3; D gene uncertain. This CDR3 is built from 15 residues. The V gene's germline CDR1 is MNHEY and CDR2 SVGAGI. The V end was cut by 2 bases, the J end by 1 base, with 9 bases between. CDR3 residues: CASSYAPGSGNTIYF. For the CDR3, the DNA is TGTGCCAGCAGTTACGCGCCGGGGTCTGGAAACACCATATATTTT.

V gene TRBV5-5 combines with J gene TRBJ2-1; D may match TRBD1 or TRBD2 (5 bases each). The CDR3 length is 15 residues. Germline loops: CDR1 SGHKS, CDR2 YYEKEE (reference sequence). V dropped 3 bases and J dropped 0 bases, with 10 bases sitting between them. The CDR3 region is CASSWGRTSYNEQFF. In DNA, the CDR3 is TGTGCCAGCAGCTGGGGGAGAACCTCCTACAATGAGCAGTTCTTC.

This clone occurred once. V and J are TRBV7-2 and TRBJ1-1; possibly TRBD1 for D (6 bases). V shed 1 base and J shed 4 bases, with 7 bases lying between them. This CDR3 has 13 residues. From germline, CDR1 is SGHTA and CDR2 FQGNSA. The CDR3: CASSLGGGTEAFF. The DNA of the CDR3 is TGTGCCAGCAGCTTAGGAGGGGGCACTGAAGCTTTCTTT.

This clone has more than one count but fewer than ten. The chain joins TRBV27 to TRBJ2-1; 9 positions agree with TRBD1. V lost 4 bases, J lost 6 bases, and 10 bases stayed unmatched. The CDR3 is 16 residues long. Germline CDR1 is MNHEY and CDR2 is SMNVEV (reference sequence). The CDR3 DNA reads TGTGCCAGCAGTTGGACAGGGGAAGAGGGGTCCAATGAGCAGTTCTTC. Translated, it gives CASSWTGEEGSNEQFF.

The rearrangement joins TRBV11-2 to TRBJ2-2; D is ambiguous. V gave up 2 bases and J gave up 4 bases, with 8 bases separating them. The germline V gene encodes CDR1 SGHAT and CDR2 FQNNGV. There are 14 residues in the CDR3. The CDR3 sequence is CASSLRRFTGELFF. The CDR3 region has the DNA TGTGCCAGCAGCTTAAGGCGCTTCACCGGGGAGCTGTTTTTT. Complete variable domain (other parts from reference TRBV11-2 and TRBJ2-2): EAGVAQSPRYKIIEKRQSVAFWCNPISGHATLYWYQQILGQGPKLLIQFQNNGVVDDSQLPKDRFSAERLKGVDSTLKIQPAKLEDSAVYLCASSLRRFTGELFFGEGSRLTVL.

This rearrangement joins TRBV7-9 to TRBJ2-7; D is uncertain. This CDR3 region has 14 residues. Trimming left V 1 base short and J 5 bases short, with 12 bases between. In germline, CDR1 is SEHNR, CDR2 FQNEAQ (reference sequence). CDR3 sequence: CASSLGGSWDEQYF. The CDR3 DNA reads TGTGCCAGCAGCTTAGGGGGTTCGTGGGACGAGCAGTACTTC.

This clone has a handful of counts. Other nucleotide sequences in the sample specify the same CDR3. J is TRBJ2-5 and V is TRBV18; 7 bases agree with TRBD1. The germline CDR1 and CDR2 sequences are KGHSH and LQKENI. The V segment lost 6 bases and the J segment 2 bases; nucleotides outside the gene matches: 3. The CDR3 has 13 residues. In DNA form, the CDR3 reads TGTGCCAGCTCCAGGGACAGACAAGAGACCCAGTACTTC. Translated, it gives CASSRDRQETQYF.

This sequence joins TRBV4-2 and TRBJ1-3, with no clear D. The CDR3 totals 15 residues. V was shortened by 4 bases and J by 1 base, with 11 bases between the two germline ends. Germline V gene lookup returns CDR1 LGHNA and CDR2 YNFKEQ. The CDR3 DNA reads as TGTGCCAGCAGCCTCCAAGGGCGGTCTGGAAACACCATATATTTT. It codes for CASSLQGRSGNTIYF.

J is TRBJ2-7 and V is TRBV21-1; whether TRBD1, the table's D call, matches the DNA was not checked. TRBV21-1 is deemed a pseudogene. The CDR3 extends over 15 amino acids. CDR3 in amino acids: CASSKNRQGAHEQYF. CDR3 DNA: TGTGCCAGCAGCAAAAACCGCCAGGGGGCACACGAGCAGTACTTC.

V gene TRBV2 combines with J gene TRBJ2-1; TRBD1 matches at 7 bases. CDR1 SNHLY and CDR2 FYNNEI come from the germline V gene. The junction had 7 bases not matched to a gene; V was cut back by 6 bases and J by 5 bases. The CDR3 covers 14 residues. For the CDR3, the DNA is TGTGCCAGCAGAACTGGGACAGTCCACAATGAGCAGTTCTTC. Amino acid sequence: CASRTGTVHNEQFF.

This chain links TRBV4-3 with TRBJ1-6; D gene ambiguous. The CDR3 is made up of 13 amino acids. Germline CDR1 and CDR2: LGHNA and YSLEER. Trimming removed 0 bases at V and 7 bases at J, with 4 bases between. CDR3 region: CASSQESNSPLHF. CDR3 nucleotide sequence: TGCGCCAGCAGCCAAGAAAGCAATTCACCCCTCCACTTT.

This clone was picked up a small number of times. V usage is TRBV7-9 and J usage is TRBJ1-1; the D is unclear. Germline CDR1 is SEHNR and CDR2 is FQNEAQ (reference sequence). There are 15 residues in the CDR3. Trimming stripped 1 base from V and 1 base from J, with 10 bases between. As DNA, the CDR3 is TGTGCCAGCAGCTTAGGAAACGCAGGGAACACTGAAGCTTTCTTT. Encoded protein: CASSLGNAGNTEAFF.

J is TRBJ2-7 and V is TRBV29-1; TRBD1 might be the D (6 bases). This CDR3 has 14 residues. Trimming took 5 bases from V and 0 from J, leaving 14 bases between them. Germline V lookup: CDR1 SQVTM, CDR2 ANQGSEA. The DNA of the CDR3 is TGCAGCGTTCGAACAGGGTGGAGCTCCTACGAGCAGTACTTC. Residues: CSVRTGWSSYEQYF.

The chain employs TRBV30 and TRBJ1-6; the D is unclear. Germline V lookup: CDR1 GTSNPN, CDR2 SVGIG (reference sequence). The length of the CDR3 is 13 residues. Written as DNA, the CDR3 is TGTGCGTTCTCGGGGAACCTTAATTCACCCCTCCACTTT. Translation: CAFSGNLNSPLHF.

This clone was picked up a small number of times. V and J are TRBV15 and TRBJ1-5, with D perhaps matching TRBD1 (5 bases). CDR1 and CDR2 from the germline V gene are LNHNV and YYDKDF (reference sequence). The length of the CDR3 is 15 residues. Trimming pared 1 base from V and 3 bases from J, leaving 10 bases between. CDR3 in amino acids: CATSRGGGNNQPQHF. The CDR3 DNA sequence: TGTGCCACCAGCAGAGGCGGGGGGAACAATCAGCCCCAGCATTTT.